Listed below are T cell receptor beta chains from one sample, sequenced in a study of identical twins. From the 5' RACE reads, TCRdb called clonotypes with MiXCR, one entry per CDR3 protein. The sample yields roughly 570,000 distinct CDR3 sequences, 9% to 10% seen once. These sequences were also reported in another study, on yellow fever vaccine responses in identical twins.

Sequencing was performed on PBMCs. The receptors derive from a woman aged 18-29 years in good health. The CDR3 runs from the conserved cysteine through the conserved F or W. Fields, in order: J gene, CDR3 length, D gene, V gene, clone size, CDR3 DNA, CDR3 protein. A D gene is named only where the DNA matches it firmly. Rows give clone size only sometimes, using once, few, many, or a class for an expanded clone.

>TRBJ2-7|17|TRBD2|TRBV20-1|NA
TGCTGTGCTAGTCACACCCGTAGCGGGGAAAGCTCCTACGAGCAGTACTTC
CCASHTRSGESSYEQYF
>TRBJ2-3|17|TRBD2|TRBV11-2|many
TGTGCCAGCAGCTCACGGACTAGCGGGATGCGCACAGATACGCAGTATTTT
CASSSRTSGMRTDTQYF
>TRBJ2-7|14|TRBD1|TRBV7-8|many
TGTGCCAGCAGCCCCCGGGACAGGGCCTACGAGCAGTACTTC
CASSPRDRAYEQYF
>TRBJ1-3|15|NA|TRBV7-2|few
TGTGCCAGCAGCTTACCACAGGTCTCTGGAAACACCATATATTTT
CASSLPQVSGNTIYF
>TRBJ2-7|13|NA|TRBV6-5|NA
TGTGCCAGCAGTTACGGTCGGGAGAACGAGCAGTACTTC
CASSYGRENEQYF
>TRBJ1-5|14|NA|TRBV2|many
TGTGCCAGCAGCCTCGGTAGGGTGGGTCAGCCCCAGCATTTT
CASSLGRVGQPQHF
>TRBJ2-2|15|NA|TRBV29-1|few
TGCAGCGTTGAATACCCAGGGGGGACGACCGGGGAGCTGTTTTTT
CSVEYPGGTTGELFF
>TRBJ2-1|14|TRBD1|TRBV20-1|many
TGCAGTGCACCTACCGGGACAGGGGACAATGAGCAGTTCTTC
CSAPTGTGDNEQFF
>TRBJ2-5|14|NA|TRBV5-1|many
TGCGCCAGCAGCTTGGCCACGATTCAAGAGACCCAGTACTTC
CASSLATIQETQYF
>TRBJ2-7|15|NA|TRBV29-1|many
TGCAGCGTTGAGTGGGGTGGGAGCTCGTCCTACGAGCAGTACTTC
CSVEWGGSSSYEQYF
>TRBJ2-3|14|TRBD1|TRBV6-1|NA
TGTGCCAGCAGGAGACAGGGGGGTTCAGATACGCAGTATTTT
CASRRQGGSDTQYF
>TRBJ1-2|15|NA|TRBV15|NA
TGTGCCACCAGCAGAGGTGTTCGGGACCCATATGGCTACACCTTC
CATSRGVRDPYGYTF
>TRBJ2-7|14|TRBD1|TRBV7-2|NA
TGTGCCAGCAGCTTGGGGACAGGGGGGAGGGAGCAGTACTTC
CASSLGTGGREQYF
>TRBJ2-5|17|NA|TRBV12-3/TRBV12-4|many
TGTGCCAGCAGTTCCCGCGGACCAGCACAACCCCAAGAGACCCAGTACTTC
CASSSRGPAQPQETQYF
>TRBJ2-5|11|NA|TRBV29-1|NA
TGCAGCGCGTTTGGGGGGGAGACCCAGTACTTC
CSAFGGETQYF
>TRBJ2-1|15|NA|TRBV24-1|NA
TGTGCCACCAGTGATCGGCAGGGTGCATACAATGAGCAGTTCTTC
CATSDRQGAYNEQFF
>TRBJ2-7|16|TRBD1|TRBV3-1|few
TGTGCCAGCAGCCAAGATCGGGGACAGGGCCTTTACGAGCAGTACTTC
CASSQDRGQGLYEQYF
>TRBJ2-7|14|NA|TRBV11-2|few
TGTGCCAGCAGCTTAATGTTGAACAGCTACGAGCAGTACTTC
CASSLMLNSYEQYF
>TRBJ2-7|13|NA|TRBV20-1|few
TGCAGTGCGGGGGGAGCGGCTTCCTACGAGCAGTACTTC
CSAGGAASYEQYF
>TRBJ2-7|15|TRBD2|TRBV12-3/TRBV12-4|many
TGTGCCAGCAGTGACCCCCAGCGGGAGGAGAACGAGCAGTACTTC
CASSDPQREENEQYF
>TRBJ1-1|14|TRBD1|TRBV5-1|few
TGCGCCAGCAGCGAACAGGGGAGGAGGACTGAAGCTTTCTTT
CASSEQGRRTEAFF
>TRBJ2-6|16|NA|TRBV3-1|once
TGTGCCAGCAGCCAAAGGGCAAGGCCAGGGGCCAACGTCCTGACTTTC
CASSQRARPGANVLTF
>TRBJ2-5|15|TRBD2|TRBV7-9|NA
TGTGCCAGCAGCTCATTACTAGCGGGGCGGGAGACCCAGTACTTC
CASSSLLAGRETQYF
>TRBJ1-5|16|TRBD1|TRBV2|NA
TGTGCCAGCAGTGAAGATACAGGGGGAAGCAATCAGCCCCAGCATTTT
CASSEDTGGSNQPQHF
>TRBJ2-7|15|TRBD1|TRBV6-5|NA
TGTGCCAGCAGTTACTCGACAGGGACCACCTACGAGCAGTACTTC
CASSYSTGTTYEQYF
>TRBJ2-1|18|TRBD2|TRBV7-2|NA
TGTGCCAGCCGGGTAGCGGGGGGGCTACCGGCCACCTACAATGAGCAGTTCTTC
CASRVAGGLPATYNEQFF
>TRBJ2-7|16|NA|TRBV12-3/TRBV12-4|NA
TGTGCCAGCAGTTTCGAAGTCGGTGGGCCGCTCTACGAGCAGTACTTC
CASSFEVGGPLYEQYF
>TRBJ2-5|15|NA|TRBV11-1|few
TGTGCCAGCAGCTCAATAGGACAGCAGGAAGAGACCCAGTACTTC
CASSSIGQQEETQYF
>TRBJ2-1|14|TRBD1|TRBV18|NA
TGTGCCAGCTCCCACAGGGGGTCCTACAATGAGCAGTTCTTC
CASSHRGSYNEQFF
>TRBJ2-1|16|NA|TRBV7-9|many
TGTGCCAGCAGCGCACGGGGGCTACGCTCCTACAATGAGCAGTTCTTC
CASSARGLRSYNEQFF
>TRBJ2-3|13|NA|TRBV7-9|many
TGTGCCAGCAGCTTGGCTGGTGCAGATACGCAGTATTTT
CASSLAGADTQYF
>TRBJ2-7|16|TRBD1|TRBV5-1|many
TGCGCCAGCAGCTTGGCCGATTTGGGGACAGACTACGAGCAGTACTTC
CASSLADLGTDYEQYF
>TRBJ2-7|13|TRBD1|TRBV29-1|few
TGCAGCGCTACACGACAGGGAGTCTACGAGCAGTACTTC
CSATRQGVYEQYF
>TRBJ2-1|13|TRBD2|TRBV4-3|many
TGCGCCAGCAGCCAAGGGGCGGGAGGTGAGCAGTTCTTC
CASSQGAGGEQFF
>TRBJ2-3|15|NA|TRBV9|few
TGTGCCAGCAGTTCTGGACAACCCTCATCAGATACGCAGTATTTT
CASSSGQPSSDTQYF
>TRBJ2-1|17|TRBD2|TRBV28|many
TGTGCCAGCAGTTTATTTGGGGCTAGCGGGGAAATCCCGGAGCAGTTCTTC
CASSLFGASGEIPEQFF
>TRBJ2-5|14|TRBD2|TRBV27|NA
TGTGCCAGCAGTTTCCAGCTAGCGGGAGAGACCCAGTACTTC
CASSFQLAGETQYF
>TRBJ2-7|15|NA|TRBV5-1|many
TGCGCCAGCAGCTTGGCCGAAGGGACCACCCAGGGGCAGTACTTC
CASSLAEGTTQGQYF
>TRBJ2-4|14|NA|TRBV7-9|few
TGTGCCAGCAGCTTATGGGATGGGGGGAACATTCAGTACTTC
CASSLWDGGNIQYF
>TRBJ2-1|12|NA|TRBV2|NA
TGTGCCAGCAGTGAAGGGCCCGGGGAGCAGTTCTTC
CASSEGPGEQFF
>TRBJ2-3|16|TRBD2|TRBV5-1|many
TGCGCCAGCAGTCCGCGTGGCGGGAGGGCCCCAGATACGCAGTATTTT
CASSPRGGRAPDTQYF
>TRBJ2-3|11|NA|TRBV20-1|many
TGCAGTGCTAAAACGGGAGATACGCAGTATTTT
CSAKTGDTQYF
>TRBJ2-7|14|NA|TRBV25-1|few
TGTGCCAGCAGTGAATCGGCAGGTCCCTACGAGCAGTACTTC
CASSESAGPYEQYF
>TRBJ2-3|12|NA|TRBV7-2|many
TGTGCCAGCAGCACTGGACCGAATACGCAGTATTTT
CASSTGPNTQYF
>TRBJ2-3|15|NA|TRBV5-1|many
TGCGCCAGCAGCTTGGATCGGGGGAGAACAGATACGCAGTATTTT
CASSLDRGRTDTQYF
>TRBJ1-1|14|TRBD1|TRBV7-9|few
TGTGCCAGCCTTCTCGGGACAGGGGGAACTGAAGCTTTCTTT
CASLLGTGGTEAFF